This TCR beta chain is drawn from a study of blood T cells in healthy people across ages. The draw of peripheral blood yielded ten milliliters from each donor. PCR was performed a second time for about 6 to 12 cycles using a sample-barcoded 5' primer and a J-beta primer mix. TCRdb redid the calling of the 5' RACE reads with MiXCR, one entry per CDR3 protein. The sample lists 1 million or so distinct CDR3 sequences; around 27% were seen once. The CDR3 covers 11 residues. The V gene end was trimmed by 4 bases and the J gene end by 11 bases; junction bases not matched to a gene: 3. The same sample was also studied in work on T cells of mothers and their children. In that study: Sample barcodes plus 2-4 random nucleotides came from the M1S primer.

This receptor was taken from a girl aged 2 to 9 in good health. The sequenced material came from blood. The chain is built from TRBV12-3 or TRBV12-4 and TRBJ1-1; 8 nucleotides align to TRBD1. CDR3 nucleotide sequence: TGTGCCAGCAGTTCGACAGGGGTCGCTTTCTTT. It encodes CASSSTGVAFF.